This T cell receptor beta chain was identified during a study of spatial heterogeneity in lung cancer. V was clipped by 1 base and J by 1 base; unmatched bases: 4. This CDR3 is built from 15 residues. Germline V gives CDR1 SQVTM, CDR2 ANQGSEA. Stated time point: sample taken at primary tumor resection. Patients with untreated early-stage non-small cell lung cancer, numbering 55 to 80, were the donors. Unsorted samples of tumor, nontumor lung or frozen PBMC had their whole RNA sequenced. By sample fraction, this clonotype is medium-sized (0.01 to 0.1%). Its antigen is currently unknown. A unique molecular identifier was carried by every single TCR cDNA molecule. TCRdb analysed the 5' RACE reads with MiXCR anew, one entry per CDR3 protein. The sample has about 11,000 distinct CDR3 sequences, 5% to 5.5% seen once. Study-wide results and limits: Expanded intratumoral alpha and beta TCR counts tracked tumor mutation counts.

The specimen comprised lung tumor tissue, sampled at surgery. This TCR was recovered from a male donor with early-stage non-small cell lung cancer. The chain is built from TRBV29-1 and TRBJ2-3, with TRBD1 matching over 8 bases. The CDR3: CSVEGGTGGTDTQYF. CDR3 DNA: TGCAGCGTTGAAGGGGGGACAGGAGGCACAGATACGCAGTATTTT.